A selection of T cell receptor beta chains follows, all from one sample in a study of T cell responses to AZD1222 COVID-19 vaccine. Clones were sequenced by immunoSEQ multiplex PCR, and TCRdb holds only the in-frame ones, with some missing. The sample records about 140,000 clones, around 92% being singletons. This sample comprised peripheral blood, obtained 28 days after the second AZD1222 dose. Receptor source: an adult who received the AZD1222 COVID-19 vaccine. CDR3s include the opening cysteine and the closing phenylalanine or tryptophan.

TRBV28	TRBJ2-7	CASSLSPLKDEQYF
TRBV28	TRBJ1-4	CASRSTGDNEKLFF
TRBV4-2	TRBJ2-1	CASSQEAGGSNSNEQFF
TRBV12-3/TRBV12-4	TRBJ1-1	CASSLTGATEAFF
TRBV6-6	TRBJ1-3	CASSYSGEQNTIYF
TRBV3-1/TRBV3-2	TRBJ2-2	CASSPGTGAPLYTGELFF
TRBV5-1	TRBJ2-1	CASSAVTISGRAGNEQFF
TRBV28	TRBJ1-5	CASSQDQGGYQPQHF
TRBV29-1	TRBJ2-3	CSVRRDKGMSDTQYF
TRBV12-5	TRBJ2-3	CASGLDAMDTQYF
TRBV28	TRBJ1-2	CALDGYTF
TRBV30	TRBJ1-2	CAWSVHSYGYTF
TRBV7-2	TRBJ2-5	CASSPTGGRETQYF
TRBV6-6	TRBJ1-6	CASSPGQGDSPLHF
TRBV11-3	TRBJ2-1	CASSDGTSGRSNEQFF
TRBV6-5	TRBJ2-7	CASSYGRGGRYEQYF
TRBV11-2	TRBJ1-1	CASSLGQGGTEAFF